This passage covers 10 T cell receptor beta chains from one sample sequenced in a study of T cells in Graves' hyperthyroidism and ophthalmopathy (dated 2019 in TCRdb). Library construction relied on multiplex PCR. The sequencer listed for this sample is Illumina HiSeq 2000. The TCR beta CDR3 regions were amplified from RNA transcripts. For the first round of RT-PCR on the TCR CDR3, the HTBI primer set was used together with the Qiagen OneStep RT-PCR kit. Using fastp at Q25 and MiXCR, TCRdb reprocessed the public reads and kept productive beta chains. Each entry is one CDR3 protein sequence, shown with its most common DNA and genes. The sample data list 450,000 to 550,000 distinct CDR3 sequences, and approximately 25% of these were observed just once. The top ten clonotypes cover approximately 10% of the sample. The sequenced material came from blood. These TCRs come from a woman aged 25 to 39 with Graves' ophthalmopathy.

As regards this clonotype: The CDR3 does not end in the conserved phenylalanine or tryptophan, so this is likely a read error. The genes are TRBV6-1 and TRBJ2-7, with D tentatively TRBD2 (6 bases). This CDR3 is 13 amino acids long. The germline V and J ends were trimmed by 10 bases and 4 bases, with 17 bases remaining between them. The germline gives CDR1 MNHNS, CDR2 SASEGT. CDR3 DNA sequence: TGTGCCACCCACTCGTCCCGGGGGTACGAGCAGTACTAC. Its protein is CATHSSRGYEQYY.

This clonotype has ten or more counts. This chain connects TRBV6-2 or TRBV6-3 to TRBJ1-5, with D perhaps matching TRBD1 (6 bases). Germline V gene data show CDR1 as MNHEY and CDR2 as SVGEGT. The CDR3 totals 14 residues. The V end lost 10 bases, the J end lost 5 bases, and 18 bases lay between the germline ends. In DNA, the CDR3 is TGTGCCACGGTCGAAGGGGGAGGGGATCAGCCCCAGCATTTT. Protein sequence: CATVEGGGDQPQHF.

This clonotype showed up just a few times. This chain joins TRBV30 and TRBJ2-5, with 7 bases that match TRBD1. Germline CDR1 is GTSNPN and CDR2 is SVGIG (reference sequence). This CDR3 is built from 15 residues. Trimming took 0 bases from V and 0 from J; bases not matched to a gene: 4. DNA of the CDR3: TGTGCCTGGAGTGTACCGGGACAGTACCAAGAGACCCAGTACTTC. The encoded protein is CAWSVPGQYQETQYF.

In DNA, the CDR3 is TGTGCCAGCAGCTGGACTAACTCCTACGAGCAGTACTTC. Residues: CASSWTNSYEQYF. The chain couples TRBV7-2 to TRBJ2-7, with D possibly being TRBD2 (6 bases). V was shortened by 4 bases and J by 0 bases, with 7 bases between the two germline ends. This CDR3 region has 13 residues. Germline CDR1 reads SGHTA; CDR2 reads FQGNSA.

CDR3 DNA: TGTGCCCGATCGGGAGCCGAGACCCAGTACTTC. Its translation is CARSGAETQYF. The rearrangement uses TRBV2 and TRBJ2-5; TRBD2 might be the D (6 bases). CDR1 is SNHLY, CDR2 FYNNEI, per germline. CDR3 size: 11 residues. Trimming took off 11 bases at V and 5 bases at J, with 12 bases between the two ends. Full variable domain (rest looked up from reference TRBV2 and TRBJ2-5): EPEVTQTPSHQVTQMGQEVILRCVPISNHLYFYWYRQILGQKVEFLVSFYNNEISEKSEIFDDQFSVERPDGSNFTLKIRSTKLEDSAMYFCARSGAETQYFGPGTRLLVL.

The sample holds many counts of this clonotype. The chain is built from TRBV6-2 or TRBV6-3 and TRBJ1-5; no firm D call. The germline V and J ends were trimmed by 2 bases and 5 bases, with 13 bases remaining between them. Germline V gene data show CDR1 as MNHEY and CDR2 as SVGEGT. CDR3 length: 15 residues. As DNA, the CDR3 is TGTGCCAGCAGTTACGATAGGATTGAATATCAGCCCCAGCATTTT. It codes for CASSYDRIEYQPQHF.

V and J are TRBV27 and TRBJ2-5; D might be TRBD2 (6 bases). The V and J ends lost 5 bases and 4 bases respectively, with 17 bases between them. The V gene's germline CDR1 is MNHEY and CDR2 SMNVEV (reference sequence). CDR3 length equals 15 residues. The CDR3 sequence: CASSPRPGVSETQYF. The CDR3 bases are TGTGCCAGCAGTCCCCGGCCGGGAGTATCAGAGACCCAGTACTTC.

Ten or more counts support this clonotype. The chain carries TRBV19 and TRBJ1-2; 7 bases agree with TRBD1. CDR3 length: 12 residues. After removal of 9 bases from V and 6 bases from J, the junction contained 7 bases not matched to a gene. The V gene's germline CDR1 is LNHDA and CDR2 SQIVND (reference sequence). The DNA of the CDR3 is TGTGCCAGCACGTCCGGGACAGATGGCTACACCTTC. Translation: CASTSGTDGYTF.

This clonotype was counted many times. The chain has TRBV2 and TRBJ1-3; 9 nucleotides align to TRBD1. V lost 5 bases, J lost 4 bases, and 6 bases stayed unmatched. The germline CDR1 and CDR2 sequences are SNHLY and FYNNEI. The CDR3 totals 15 residues. The CDR3 DNA sequence: TGTGCCAGCAGTAGAGGGACAGGGAACGGAAACACCATATATTTT. This translates into CASSRGTGNGNTIYF.

Many counts were recorded for this clonotype. J is TRBJ1-3 and V is TRBV27, with D uncertain. Germline V lookup: CDR1 MNHEY, CDR2 SMNVEV (reference sequence). Trimming removed 6 bases at V and 4 bases at J, with 16 bases between. CDR3 length: 15 residues. The chain's CDR3 is CASSPGPVLGNTIYF. The CDR3 DNA is TGTGCCAGCAGCCCTGGACCGGTCCTGGGAAACACCATATATTTT.